This entry is about one T cell receptor beta chain. The data were taken from a study of blood T cell repertoires in COVID-19. With 5 bases clipped from V and 9 bases from J, the junction kept 14 bases outside the gene matches. CDR1 and CDR2 (germline): SGDLS, YYNGEE. The CDR3 is made up of 16 amino acids. Profiling relied on immunoSEQ multiplex PCR, and the TCRdb table lists in-frame clones only, not all of them. This sample has 150,000 or so clones; 87% occur once, and the top ten carry approximately 4.3%. Those designated as exposed participants met a COVID-19 case within 2 weeks before study entry.

Sample: PBMCs or T cells enriched from blood (not recorded which). The chain is built from TRBV9 and TRBJ1-3, with TRBD1 matching over 10 bases. This TCR derives from a woman aged 40 to 50 who had been exposed to COVID-19. The CDR3 protein is CASSKSPGQGLSTIYF. The DNA of the CDR3 is TGTGCCAGCAGTAAGAGTCCGGGACAGGGGCTCTCCACCATATATTTT.